This is a list of T cell receptor beta chains from one sample in a study of identical twins. Via MiXCR, TCRdb re-called the 5' RACE reads, giving one row per CDR3 protein. The sample lists some 1,700,000 distinct CDR3 sequences; 32% were seen once. The sample comprised cord blood. These receptors were collected from a newborn girl in good health. CDR3s include the opening cysteine and the closing phenylalanine or tryptophan. The D gene is left open where the match is weak. Size is omitted from some rows. Given values are once, few, many or a class for expanded clones.

j_call: TRBJ1-5; d_call: NA; clone_size: NA; v_call: TRBV4-3; cdr3_aa: CASSQIPGQPQHF; cdr3_nt: TGCGCCAGCAGCCAAATCCCGGGACAGCCCCAGCATTTT
j_call: TRBJ1-2; d_call: NA; clone_size: few; v_call: TRBV15; cdr3_aa: CATSRDPRAYGYTF; cdr3_nt: TGTGCCACCAGCAGAGATCCCAGGGCCTATGGCTACACCTTC
j_call: TRBJ2-5; d_call: NA; clone_size: few; v_call: TRBV10-2; cdr3_aa: CASSDRDLGVNSDETQYF; cdr3_nt: TGCGCCAGCAGTGACCGGGACCTGGGAGTAAATTCGGATGAGACCCAGTACTTC
j_call: TRBJ1-1; d_call: NA; clone_size: NA; v_call: TRBV4-2; cdr3_aa: CASSQDRNPARKLNTEAFF; cdr3_nt: TGTGCCAGCAGCCAAGATCGCAACCCAGCGCGGAAGTTGAACACTGAAGCTTTCTTT
j_call: TRBJ2-1; d_call: TRBD2; clone_size: many; v_call: TRBV11-1; cdr3_aa: CASSLVVLAVYNEQFF; cdr3_nt: TGTGCCAGCAGCTTAGTCGTACTAGCGGTCTACAATGAGCAGTTCTTC
j_call: TRBJ2-5; d_call: TRBD2; clone_size: NA; v_call: TRBV7-7; cdr3_aa: CASSLEASGRYQETQYF; cdr3_nt: TGCGCTAGCAGCTTAGAGGCTAGCGGGAGGTACCAAGAGACCCAGTACTTC
j_call: TRBJ1-5; d_call: NA; clone_size: few; v_call: TRBV20-1; cdr3_aa: CSASPTDYSNQPQHF; cdr3_nt: TGCAGTGCTAGCCCGACGGATTATAGCAATCAGCCCCAGCATTTT
j_call: TRBJ2-3; d_call: TRBD2; clone_size: few; v_call: TRBV12-3/TRBV12-4; cdr3_aa: CASSPKGTSADTQYF; cdr3_nt: TGTGCCAGCAGTCCTAAAGGGACTAGCGCAGATACGCAGTATTTT
j_call: TRBJ1-2; d_call: NA; clone_size: few; v_call: TRBV2; cdr3_aa: CASSVNRESYGYTF; cdr3_nt: TGTGCCAGCAGTGTTAACAGGGAGAGCTATGGCTACACCTTC
j_call: TRBJ2-7; d_call: TRBD2; clone_size: few; v_call: TRBV11-2; cdr3_aa: CASSLTSGRLGPYEQYF; cdr3_nt: TGTGCCAGCAGCTTAACTAGCGGGAGACTCGGGCCCTACGAGCAGTACTTC
j_call: TRBJ2-3; d_call: TRBD2; clone_size: NA; v_call: TRBV20-1; cdr3_aa: CSGDTSGRRNTQYF; cdr3_nt: TGCAGTGGCGATACTAGCGGGAGGAGAAATACGCAGTATTTT
j_call: TRBJ2-7; d_call: TRBD2; clone_size: NA; v_call: TRBV6-2/TRBV6-3; cdr3_aa: CASSYSASGSYEQYF; cdr3_nt: TGTGCCAGCAGTTACTCGGCTAGCGGGTCCTACGAGCAGTACTTC
j_call: TRBJ1-2; d_call: NA; clone_size: NA; v_call: TRBV29-1; cdr3_aa: CSVVGRAPGYTF; cdr3_nt: TGCAGCGTTGTTGGACGGGCTCCTGGCTACACCTTC
j_call: TRBJ1-6; d_call: TRBD1; clone_size: few; v_call: TRBV10-3; cdr3_aa: CAIGETGWDSPLHF; cdr3_nt: TGTGCCATCGGAGAGACAGGGTGGGATTCACCCCTCCACTTT
j_call: TRBJ1-2; d_call: NA; clone_size: NA; v_call: TRBV29-1; cdr3_aa: CSDGLGYGYTF; cdr3_nt: TGCAGCGATGGACTCGGGTATGGCTACACCTTC
j_call: TRBJ1-5; d_call: NA; clone_size: NA; v_call: TRBV15; cdr3_aa: CATSVYGGQPQHF; cdr3_nt: TGTGCCACCAGCGTCTACGGGGGGCAGCCCCAGCATTTT
j_call: TRBJ1-1; d_call: NA; clone_size: NA; v_call: TRBV7-9; cdr3_aa: CASSFGQTVYTEAFF; cdr3_nt: TGTGCCAGCAGCTTCGGGCAGACAGTTTACACTGAAGCTTTCTTT